The rows below give T cell receptor beta chains drawn from one sample of a study of blood T cell repertoires in COVID-19. The table came from immunoSEQ multiplex PCR; TCRdb's copy has only in-frame clones and leaves some out. Of around 93,000 clones listed, roughly 91% were seen once; the top ten hold 6.5% to 8.5%. The specimen was peripheral blood. These receptors were obtained from a young man with COVID-19, enrolled during active disease. Each CDR3 is given without its conserved first and last residue.

v_call | cdr3_aa
TRBV9 | ASSALASGNFYEQY
TRBV5-1 | ASSSDRLAALANTGELF
TRBV6-2/TRBV6-3 | ASSPGTVNQPQH
TRBV27 | ASSLTRTRDRGGGGYT
TRBV15 | ATSRDRGTGYNEQF
TRBV6-4 | ASRRDRESDTQY
TRBV6-2/TRBV6-3 | ASSATGPLNYEQY
TRBV5-8 | ASSLGTFEGSYEQY
TRBV13 | ASSPGTGIREQY
TRBV19 | ASSPTSGSSYEQY
TRBV27 | ASRSGTGGFYNSPLH
TRBV21-1 | ASSKELGGVEYGYT
TRBV24-1 | ATSFGGTSVYNEQF
TRBV7-3 | ASSLLGGAENNEQF
TRBV3-1/TRBV3-2 | ASSSRGQSPYEQY
TRBV7-9 | ASSISGDNQPQH
TRBV24-1 | ATSDSAGDYSYNEQF
TRBV4-1 | ASSQVSSGGMDTQY
TRBV2 | ASSEGLAGGAPYEQY
TRBV10-2 | ASSESPGHSSGNTIY
TRBV7-3 | ASSSASGSLDEQF
TRBV6-5 | ASRASPDRGQY
TRBV2 | ASSERGPGQGVELF
TRBV5-6 | ASSLNRGRTEAF
TRBV6-5 | ASSRSGYSYNEQF
TRBV19 | ASSVSRRSEDGYT
TRBV4-1 | ASTSDRSMYPLF
TRBV13 | ASSSRPGLPREQY
TRBV3-1/TRBV3-2 | ASSQGGDEQY
TRBV14 | ASSISGLSYNEQF
TRBV27 | ASSLTGWNEQY
TRBV9 | ASSVAGGRADSGGELF
TRBV9 | ASSAGLAGGPVEQY
TRBV11-3 | ASSLGAGGYYNEQF
TRBV5-5 | ASSLVGADTGELF
TRBV29-1 | SVEVVSGNEQF
TRBV28 | ASSGLAHHEQF
TRBV27 | ASSLDGLEAF
TRBV28 | ASSTGDGDTQY
TRBV30 | AWNSIRGTYGYT
TRBV19 | ASSNHRGSGELF
TRBV28 | ASGTSGPPSYNEQF
TRBV7-2 | ASSPTGDRQY
TRBV27 | ASSDGTAYGYT
TRBV27 | ASSNRGAYEQY
TRBV27 | ASSWDRGLNEQF
TRBV2 | ASNQIGTSTHEQF